What follows describes a single TCR beta chain. The target antigen is unknown. The CDR3 has 16 amino acids. V lost 0 bases and J lost 0, with 13 bases in between. The V gene's germline CDR1 is SGHRS and CDR2 YFSETQ. The data are from a study of cytomegalovirus exposure and HLA in healthy donors. PCR involved 60 Vbeta and 13 Jbeta primers. Repertoires were generated with immunoSEQ multiplex PCR, while TCRdb's copy carries only in-frame clones and drops some. Seen here are 150,000 or so clones, just under 80% observed once, and the top ten hold roughly 3%. Study results and caveats: Of the V segments, some could not be distinguished, including TRBV6-2 and TRBV6-3, and were excluded.

This chain links TRBV5-1 with TRBJ2-7; D is perhaps TRBD1 (5 bases). This TCR was sampled from a woman between 45 and 60 years old in good health and CMV-seropositive. Sequencing was carried out using PBMCs. Written as DNA, the CDR3 is TGCGCCAGCAGCTTGGCTTGGGGCCAGGGCTCCTACGAGCAGTACTTC. Its protein is CASSLAWGQGSYEQYF.